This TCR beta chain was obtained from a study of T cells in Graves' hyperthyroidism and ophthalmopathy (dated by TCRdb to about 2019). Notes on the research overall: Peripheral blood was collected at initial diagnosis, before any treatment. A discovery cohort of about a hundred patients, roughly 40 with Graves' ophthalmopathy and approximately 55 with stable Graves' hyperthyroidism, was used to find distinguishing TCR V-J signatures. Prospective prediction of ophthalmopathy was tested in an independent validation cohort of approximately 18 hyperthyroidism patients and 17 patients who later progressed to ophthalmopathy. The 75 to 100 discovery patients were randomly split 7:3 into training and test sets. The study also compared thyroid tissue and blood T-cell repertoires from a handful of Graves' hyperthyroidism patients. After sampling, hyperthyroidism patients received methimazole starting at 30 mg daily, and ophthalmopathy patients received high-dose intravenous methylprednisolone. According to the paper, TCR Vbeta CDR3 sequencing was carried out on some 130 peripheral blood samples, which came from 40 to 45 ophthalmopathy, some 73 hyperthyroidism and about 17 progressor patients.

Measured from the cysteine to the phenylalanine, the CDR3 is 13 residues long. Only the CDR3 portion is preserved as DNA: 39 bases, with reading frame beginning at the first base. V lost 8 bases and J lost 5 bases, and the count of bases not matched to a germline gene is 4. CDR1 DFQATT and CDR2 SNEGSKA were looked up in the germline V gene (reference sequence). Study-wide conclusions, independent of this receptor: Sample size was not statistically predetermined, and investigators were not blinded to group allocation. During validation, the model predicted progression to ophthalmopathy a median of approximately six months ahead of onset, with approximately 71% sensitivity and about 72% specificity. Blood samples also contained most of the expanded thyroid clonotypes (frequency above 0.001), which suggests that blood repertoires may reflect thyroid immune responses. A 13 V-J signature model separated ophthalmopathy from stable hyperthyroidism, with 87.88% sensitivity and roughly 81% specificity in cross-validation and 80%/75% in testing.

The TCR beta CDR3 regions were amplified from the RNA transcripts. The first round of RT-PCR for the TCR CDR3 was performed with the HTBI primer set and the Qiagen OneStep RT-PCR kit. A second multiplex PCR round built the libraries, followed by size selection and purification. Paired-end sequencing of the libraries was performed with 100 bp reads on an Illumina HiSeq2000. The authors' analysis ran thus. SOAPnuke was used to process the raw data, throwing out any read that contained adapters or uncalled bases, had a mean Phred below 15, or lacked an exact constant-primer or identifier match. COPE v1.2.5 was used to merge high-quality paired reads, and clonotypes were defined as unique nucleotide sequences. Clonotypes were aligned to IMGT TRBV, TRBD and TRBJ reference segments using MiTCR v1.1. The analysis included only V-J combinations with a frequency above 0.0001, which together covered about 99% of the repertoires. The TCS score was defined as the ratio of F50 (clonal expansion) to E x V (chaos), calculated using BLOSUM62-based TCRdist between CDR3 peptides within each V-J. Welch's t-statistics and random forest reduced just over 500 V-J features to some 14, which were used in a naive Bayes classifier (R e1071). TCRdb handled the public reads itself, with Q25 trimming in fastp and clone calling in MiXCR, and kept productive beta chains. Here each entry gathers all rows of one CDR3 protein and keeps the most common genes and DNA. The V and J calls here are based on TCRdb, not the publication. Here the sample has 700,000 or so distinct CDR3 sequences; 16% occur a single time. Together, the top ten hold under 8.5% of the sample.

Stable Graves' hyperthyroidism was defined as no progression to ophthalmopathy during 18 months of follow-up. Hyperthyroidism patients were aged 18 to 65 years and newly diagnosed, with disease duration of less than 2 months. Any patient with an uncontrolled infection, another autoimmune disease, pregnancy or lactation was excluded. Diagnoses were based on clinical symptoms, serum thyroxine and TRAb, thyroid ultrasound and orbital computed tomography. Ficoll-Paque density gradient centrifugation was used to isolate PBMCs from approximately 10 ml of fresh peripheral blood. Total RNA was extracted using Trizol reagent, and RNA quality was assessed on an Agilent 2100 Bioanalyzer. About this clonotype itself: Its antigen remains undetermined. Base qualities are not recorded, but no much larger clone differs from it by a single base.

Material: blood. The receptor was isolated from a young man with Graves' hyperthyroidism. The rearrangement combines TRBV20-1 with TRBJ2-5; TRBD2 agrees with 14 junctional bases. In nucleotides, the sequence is TGCAGTTACCGACTAGCGGGGGGGGAGACCCAGTACTTC. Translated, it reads CSYRLAGGETQYF.